Sequencing of this T cell receptor beta chain was carried out in a study of T cell clonotyping in hematopoietic cell transplantation. Trimming pared 0 bases from V and 10 bases from J, leaving 12 bases between. Germline-derived CDR1 and CDR2 are MNHEY and SMNVEV (reference sequence). This CDR3 contains 14 residues. The table came from immunoSEQ multiplex PCR; TCRdb's copy has only in-frame clones and leaves some out. The sample lists about 4,700 clones, approximately 94% seen once, with approximately 6% in the top ten. The gene calls are TRBV27 and TRBJ1-4; D is uncertain. The input for sequencing was PBMCs, taken 180 days after allogeneic stem cell transplant. The sequence derives from a male patient aged 55 to 70 who had an allogeneic stem cell transplant from a related donor, so the T cells may come from the graft donor. Some clones in this sample may be carry-over from other donors' samples. The chain's CDR3 is CASSLSGKGVKLFF. The CDR3 region has the DNA TGTGCCAGCAGTTTATCAGGGAAAGGAGTAAAACTGTTTTTT.